Below, 27 T cell receptor beta chains from the same sample are listed, as sequenced in a study of cytomegalovirus exposure and HLA in healthy donors. In the PCR, 60 Vbeta and 13 Jbeta primers were used. The protocol was immunoSEQ multiplex PCR, while the TCRdb copy is restricted to in-frame clones and leaves out a portion. There are 100,000 to 120,000 clones in the sample; about three quarters occur only once, and 2.5% to 3.5% lies in the top ten. The sample comprised PBMCs. These receptors all come from a woman between 55 and 75 years old in good health and CMV-seropositive.

The V and J genes are TRBV9 and TRBJ1-5, with D perhaps TRBD1 (6 bases). Germline V CDR1 and CDR2: SGDLS, YYNGEE. The V end was cut by 4 bases, the J end by 6 bases, with 14 bases between. The CDR3 is 14 residues long. CDR3 region: CASSPTGNGQPQHF. The CDR3 coding sequence is TGTGCCAGCAGCCCCACAGGGAACGGTCAGCCCCAGCATTTT.

The chain couples TRBV5-1 to TRBJ2-3, with D possibly TRBD1 on 5 matching bases. Trimming stripped 0 bases from V and 4 bases from J, with 15 bases between. This CDR3 contains 16 residues. Germline assignment: CDR1 SGHRS and CDR2 YFSETQ. CDR3 in amino acids: CASSLEGAGPADTQYF. The CDR3 coding sequence is TGCGCCAGCAGCTTGGAAGGGGCAGGGCCGGCAGATACGCAGTATTTT.

The chain has TRBV5-1 and TRBJ2-5; TRBD1 agrees at 8 bases. With V trimmed by 1 base and J by 4 bases, 6 bases remained unmatched. This CDR3 has 15 residues. Germline values: CDR1 SGHRS, CDR2 YFSETQ. The CDR3 loop is CASSLQGAGGETQYF. CDR3 bases: TGCGCCAGCAGCTTGCAGGGGGCTGGAGGAGAGACCCAGTACTTC.

The J gene is TRBJ1-2, the V gene TRBV9, with 8 bases fitting TRBD1. With 7 bases clipped from V and 6 bases from J, the junction kept 14 bases outside the gene matches. This CDR3 has 15 residues. Germline lookup yields CDR1 SGDLS and CDR2 YYNGEE. The CDR3 DNA is TGTGCCAGCGGGGGGACAGGACGGATACAGGATGGCTACACCTTC. It encodes CASGGTGRIQDGYTF.

The chain couples TRBV6-5 to TRBJ1-1, with 7 bases lining up with TRBD1. Germline loops: CDR1 MNHEY, CDR2 SVGAGI. With 0 bases clipped from V and 7 bases from J, the junction kept 5 bases outside the gene matches. The CDR3 consists of 14 residues. The CDR3 DNA reads as TGTGCCAGCAGTTACTCAGGGACAGATCTTGAAGCTTTCTTT. As protein: CASSYSGTDLEAFF.

This chain uses TRBV6-1 with TRBJ1-2; 7 nucleotides agree with TRBD1. Germline CDR1 reads MNHNS; CDR2 reads SASEGT. Trimming cost V 7 bases and J 2 bases; bases outside gene matches: 4. The CDR3 sequence is 13 residues long. CDR3 nucleotides: TGTGCCAGCACCCAGGACAGGAACTATGGCTACACCTTC. It is translated as CASTQDRNYGYTF.

The chain has TRBV9 and TRBJ2-1, with 11 nucleotides matching TRBD2. The CDR3 is 15 amino acids. V lost 3 bases and J lost 6; bases outside the gene matches: 5. Germline CDR1 SGDLS, CDR2 YYNGEE. The CDR3 nucleotides are TGTGCCAGCAGCGGTAGCGGGAGGGCCCCCAATGAGCAGTTCTTC. This sequence encodes CASSGSGRAPNEQFF.

V is TRBV6-5 and J is TRBJ1-1; 9 nucleotides align to TRBD1. The germline V gene has CDR1 MNHEY and CDR2 SVGAGI. Trimming cost V 5 bases and J 1 base; bases outside gene matches: 5. CDR3 length: 15 residues. The CDR3 coding sequence is TGTGCCAGCAGTGGAGGGACAGGGTGGAACACTGAAGCTTTCTTT. It codes for CASSGGTGWNTEAFF.

The V and J genes are TRBV6-6 and TRBJ1-3; no clear D. Per germline, CDR1 MNHNY and CDR2 SVGAGI (reference sequence). This CDR3 region has 14 residues. Trimming left V 7 bases short and J 0 bases short, with 10 bases between. In nucleotides, the CDR3 is TGTGCCAGCACCCCCGACTTCTCTGGAAACACCATATATTTT. It encodes CASTPDFSGNTIYF.

The CDR3 spells CASSLGVQGSTDTQYF. CDR3 in DNA: TGTGCCAGCAGCCTGGGTGTTCAGGGGTCCACAGATACGCAGTATTTT. The chain recombines TRBV7-3 with TRBJ2-3; D perhaps matches TRBD1 (6 bases). Trimming removed 5 bases from V and 2 bases from J, with 17 bases in between. Germline lookup yields CDR1 SGHTA and CDR2 FQGTGA. CDR3 length equals 16 residues.

The chain links TRBV5-1 to TRBJ2-5, with D hard to call. Germline CDR1 is SGHRS and CDR2 is YFSETQ. Deletions cut 1 base from V and 5 bases from J, with 15 bases between. The CDR3 length is 15 residues. CDR3 nucleotides: TGCGCCAGCAGCTTGTACGGCACTAACGCGGAGACCCAGTACTTC. Translating it yields CASSLYGTNAETQYF.

This chain connects TRBV5-1 to TRBJ1-2, with a tentative D call TRBD1 (5 bases). This CDR3 has 13 residues. CDR1 is SGHRS and CDR2 is YFSETQ in the germline V gene. V dropped 4 bases and J dropped 2 bases, with 9 bases sitting between them. CDR3 DNA sequence: TGCGCCAGCAGCCAACAGGAAAACTATGGCTACACCTTC. Protein product: CASSQQENYGYTF.

This clone was picked up one time. The genes are TRBV18 and TRBJ2-7, with TRBD2 as a possible D gene (5 bases). V was clipped by 3 bases and J by 5 bases, with 11 bases between them. Germline V lookup: CDR1 KGHSH, CDR2 LQKENI. The CDR3 covers 13 residues. In DNA form, the CDR3 reads TGTGCCAGCTCACCTATGTCCGGGGACGAGCAGTACTTC. Translated: CASSPMSGDEQYF.

This clone occurred once. The rearrangement links TRBV6-6 to TRBJ2-7; 8 nucleotides align to TRBD2. The CDR3 extends over 15 amino acids. CDR1 is MNHNY and CDR2 is SVGAGI in the germline V gene (reference sequence). With V trimmed by 4 bases and J by 6 bases, 11 bases remained unmatched. The CDR3 bases are TGTGCCAGCAGTTTCTCGGGACTAGTCACCTCCGAGCAGTACTTC. Residues: CASSFSGLVTSEQYF.

The chain combines TRBV12-1 with TRBJ2-7; TRBD1 is taken as the D call from the table, unchecked against the DNA. TRBV12-1 is annotated as a pseudogene. This CDR3 contains 16 residues. CDR3 loop: CASSTYLGTGRGEQYF. CDR3 sequence (DNA): TGTGCCAGCAGCACGTACCTCGGGACAGGTCGTGGCGAGCAGTACTTC.

V gene TRBV11-2 combines with J gene TRBJ2-1; TRBD2 agrees at 8 bases. The CDR3 totals 15 residues. CDR1 and CDR2 (germline): SGHAT, FQNNGV. The trim removed 6 bases at V and 7 bases at J, leaving 11 bases unmatched. In DNA form, the CDR3 reads TGTGCCAGCAGATTAACGGGACTAGTATTGAATGAGCAGTTCTTC. As protein: CASRLTGLVLNEQFF.

Only one count was recorded for this clone. V is TRBV10-3 and J is TRBJ2-3; tentatively, D is TRBD2 (6 bases). Germline-derived CDR1 and CDR2 are ENHRY and SYGVKD. There are 15 residues in the CDR3. The V end was cut by 2 bases, the J end by 5 bases, with 14 bases between. CDR3 sequence (DNA): TGTGCCATCAGTGAGGGTGGGAGGAGGGGAGATACGCAGTATTTT. Its protein is CAISEGGRRGDTQYF.

J is TRBJ1-4 and V is TRBV30, with 9 bases matching TRBD1. This CDR3 is built from 14 residues. CDR1 and CDR2 from the germline V gene are GTSNPN and SVGIG (reference sequence). V trimming: 3 bases; J trimming: 6 bases; junction bases outside the gene matches: 5. The CDR3, as DNA: TGTGCCTGGAGACACCGGGACAGGGATGAAAAACTGTTTTTT. Residues: CAWRHRDRDEKLFF.

This clone showed up just a few times. The chain uses TRBV6-1 and TRBJ1-1; 9 positions match TRBD1. Trimming took 1 base from V and 3 from J; bases not matched to a gene: 9. The CDR3 sequence is 17 residues long. Germline CDR1 MNHNS, CDR2 SASEGT. The CDR3 DNA follows: TGTGCCAGCAGTGAAGAGACAGGGGGTTTGTTGGACACTGAAGCTTTCTTT. Its translation: CASSEETGGLLDTEAFF.

There are a few counts of this clone. This sequence joins TRBV14 and TRBJ2-7, with D unresolved. The length of the CDR3 is 13 residues. V was clipped by 0 bases and J by 7 bases, with 10 bases between them. CDR1 SGHDN and CDR2 FVKESK come from the germline V gene. CDR3 bases: TGTGCCAGCAGCCAAGAGCTCAGAAGTGAGCAGTACTTC. Its translation is CASSQELRSEQYF.

The chain recombines TRBV30 with TRBJ1-1; TRBD1 aligns across 8 bases. Germline loops: CDR1 GTSNPN, CDR2 SVGIG (reference sequence). The CDR3 has 14 residues. Trimming cost V 3 bases and J 5 bases; bases outside gene matches: 8. CDR3 in amino acids: CAWRYGRGRTEAFF. As DNA, the CDR3 is TGTGCCTGGAGATATGGCAGGGGGCGGACTGAAGCTTTCTTT.

The chain combines TRBV5-5 with TRBJ2-5; D gene uncertain. CDR3 size: 15 residues. V gave up 4 bases and J gave up 4 bases, with 17 bases separating them. CDR1 SGHKS and CDR2 YYEKEE come from the germline V gene (reference sequence). Here the CDR3 reads CASSLSPRMGETQYF. CDR3 bases: TGTGCCAGCAGCCTCAGCCCGAGGATGGGAGAGACCCAGTACTTC.

This clone was counted only a few times. This chain joins TRBV10-2 and TRBJ1-5; possibly TRBD1 for D (6 bases). The length of the CDR3 is 14 residues. The V end lost 9 bases, the J end lost 4 bases, and 16 bases lay between the germline ends. CDR1 WSHSY and CDR2 SAAADI come from the germline V gene. The CDR3 DNA reads as TGCGCCAGGAATAAAGGGGGGGAAAATCAGCCCCAGCATTTT. It encodes CARNKGGENQPQHF.

The chain recombines TRBV29-1 with TRBJ1-6; D is perhaps TRBD1 (6 bases). In germline, CDR1 is SQVTM, CDR2 ANQGSEA. This CDR3 is 13 amino acids long. V lost 7 bases and J 3 bases, leaving 10 bases between the germline ends. CDR3 nucleotide sequence: TGCAGCGCCGGACAGAACTATAATTCACCCCTCCACTTT. Amino acids: CSAGQNYNSPLHF.

The rearrangement uses TRBV30 and TRBJ2-7, with a tentative D call TRBD1 (5 bases). The germline V gene has CDR1 GTSNPN and CDR2 SVGIG (reference sequence). Trimming took 2 bases from V and 1 from J, leaving 9 bases between them. The CDR3 runs 13 residues. The DNA of the CDR3 is TGTGCCTGGAGTTTAGGGGCTTCCTACGAGCAGTACTTC. Protein product: CAWSLGASYEQYF.

The genes are TRBV7-2 and TRBJ1-5; 7 bases are shared with TRBD1. Trimming removed 1 base from V and 3 bases from J; junction bases left unmatched: 15. This CDR3 comprises 19 residues. CDR1 SGHTA and CDR2 FQGNSA come from the germline V gene. The CDR3 loop reads CASSLERDSHPADNQPQHF. The CDR3 coding sequence is TGTGCCAGCAGCTTAGAACGGGACAGCCACCCGGCTGACAATCAGCCCCAGCATTTT.

V usage is TRBV19 and J usage is TRBJ1-4; D is ambiguous. CDR1 is LNHDA and CDR2 is SQIVND in the germline V gene (reference sequence). V lost 0 bases and J 4 bases, leaving 18 bases between the germline ends. The CDR3 sequence is 18 residues long. The CDR3 here is CASSIDRSGQDFNEKLFF. The CDR3 DNA reads TGTGCCAGTAGTATAGATCGGTCCGGCCAGGATTTTAATGAAAAACTGTTTTTT.